Listed below are T cell receptor beta chains from one sample, sequenced in a study of Graves' ophthalmopathy and Graves' hyperthyroidism. TCRdb itself ran the multiplex PCR reads through MiXCR, one entry per CDR3 protein. The sample records some 240,000 distinct CDR3 sequences, about 46% being singletons. Material for sequencing was peripheral blood. Source of these receptors: an adult man with Graves' ophthalmopathy. Each CDR3 is given with its conserved first and last residue. D genes are given only for firm matches. Rows may omit the clone size; those that give it use once, few, many or a size class.

NA TRBJ2-7 NA 15 TRBV10-3 CASSYSAGIDREQYF TGTGCCAGCAGTTACTCAGCAGGGATAGATCGCGAGCAGTACTTC
NA TRBJ1-6 few 15 TRBV20-1 CSATRRTDDYSPLHF TGCAGTGCTACCCGGCGGACAGATGATTACTCACCCCTCCACTTT
NA TRBJ2-7 NA 14 TRBV2 CASSPQLAGDEQYF TGTGCCAGCTCACCCCAACTGGCAGGGGACGAGCAGTACTTC
NA TRBJ2-7 NA 12 TRBV2 CASSARGLEQYF TGTGCCAGCAGTGCCAGGGGCCTCGAGCAGTACTTC
NA TRBJ1-1 NA 11 TRBV10-3 CAISEGTEAFF TGTGCCATCAGTGAGGGCACTGAAGCTTTCTTT
NA TRBJ2-7 few 15 TRBV5-8 CASSPGTIFRDEQYF TGTGCCAGCAGCCCGGGGACGATCTTTCGGGACGAGCAGTACTTC
NA TRBJ1-1 few 13 TRBV28 CASSPGGETEAFF TGTGCCAGCAGCCCGGGGGGAGAGACTGAAGCTTTCTTT
TRBD2 TRBJ2-7 NA 16 TRBV13 CASSTSGKVPPYEQYF TGTGCCAGCAGCACTAGCGGGAAGGTCCCCCCCTACGAGCAGTACTTC
NA TRBJ1-2 NA 13 TRBV6-5 CASSGTGEGGYTF TGTGCCAGCAGCGGAACGGGGGAGGGTGGCTACACCTTC
TRBD1 TRBJ2-2 NA 15 TRBV5-5 CASSLGQGYPGELFF TGTGCCAGCAGCTTGGGACAGGGGTATCCCGGGGAGCTGTTTTTT
NA TRBJ1-1 NA 11 TRBV3-1 CASSQGWGAFF TGTGCCAGCAGCCAAGGTTGGGGAGCTTTCTTT
NA TRBJ2-7 NA 13 TRBV2 CASSEMGGYEQYF TGTGCCAGCAGTGAAATGGGGGGCTACGAGCAGTACTTC
TRBD2 TRBJ2-2 few 16 TRBV7-9 CASSSSGRAYDGELFF TGTGCCAGCAGCTCCAGCGGGAGGGCCTACGACGGGGAGCTGTTTTTT
TRBD1 TRBJ1-2 NA 16 TRBV15 CATSLRDRAPGGGYTF TGTGCCACCAGCCTGCGGGACAGGGCCCCTGGGGGTGGCTACACCTTC
TRBD2 TRBJ2-7 NA 16 TRBV6-5 CASSEAVPAGGPEQYF TGTGCCAGCAGTGAAGCGGTCCCAGCGGGAGGGCCCGAGCAGTACTTC
TRBD1 TRBJ1-5 NA 17 TRBV24-1 CATSAGTGGLSNQPQHF TGTGCCACCAGTGCCGGGACAGGGGGCTTGAGCAATCAGCCCCAGCATTTT
NA TRBJ1-1 NA 14 TRBV15 CATSRDHRDTEAFF TGTGCCACCAGCAGAGATCACAGGGACACTGAAGCTTTCTTT
TRBD1 TRBJ1-2 few 14 TRBV5-4 CASRLEDRADGYTF TGTGCCAGCAGACTCGAGGACAGGGCAGATGGCTACACCTTC
NA TRBJ1-6 NA 13 TRBV20-1 CSASDGFNSPLHF TGCAGTGCTAGCGATGGGTTTAATTCACCCCTCCACTTT
TRBD2 TRBJ2-7 NA 15 TRBV7-6 CASSLEASGAHEQYF TGTGCCAGCAGCTTAGAGGCTAGCGGGGCCCACGAGCAGTACTTC
NA TRBJ2-7 NA 13 TRBV19 CASSDKDHYEQYF TGTGCCAGCTCGGACAAGGACCACTACGAGCAGTACTTC
TRBD2 TRBJ2-7 NA 16 TRBV4-2 CASSQDWTSGSDEQYF TGTGCCAGCAGCCAAGATTGGACTAGCGGGAGTGACGAGCAGTACTTC
NA TRBJ1-4 NA 17 TRBV6-6 CASSYSKTEAINEKLFF TGTGCCAGCAGTTACTCAAAGACCGAGGCGATAAATGAAAAACTGTTTTTT
TRBD1 TRBJ1-6 once 14 TRBV2 CASSERQGNSPLHF TGTGCCAGCAGTGAGCGACAGGGAAATTCACCCCTCCACTTT
TRBD1 TRBJ2-2 NA 16 TRBV11-2 CASSITGTGRSGELFF TGTGCCAGCAGCATTACCGGGACAGGGAGGTCCGGGGAGCTGTTTTTT
TRBD1 TRBJ2-3 NA 15 TRBV19 CASRSQGVSTDTQYF TGTGCCAGTAGGTCACAGGGGGTCAGCACAGATACGCAGTATTTT
TRBD1 TRBJ2-5 NA 16 TRBV10-2 CASSEKRGPLGETQYF TGCGCCAGCAGTGAGAAAAGGGGGCCCTTGGGGGAGACCCAGTACTTC
NA TRBJ2-7 NA 14 TRBV20-1 CSARGGGGAYEQYF TGCAGTGCTAGAGGCGGAGGGGGGGCCTACGAGCAGTACTTC
NA TRBJ1-5 few 13 TRBV3-1 CARRGASRQPQHF TGTGCCAGGAGGGGGGCATCCCGCCAGCCCCAGCATTTT
NA TRBJ1-3 few 16 TRBV12-3/TRBV12-4 CASSLFGMGSGNTIYF TGTGCCAGCAGTCTATTCGGTATGGGCTCTGGAAACACCATATATTTT
NA TRBJ1-1 few 13 TRBV2 CASSEGRGTEAFF TGTGCCAGCAGTGAGGGCAGGGGCACTGAAGCTTTCTTT